The T cell receptor (beta chain) under discussion was sequenced for a study of shared clonotypes between healthy human individuals. Trimming shortened V by 2 bases and J by 5 bases, and 16 bases separated the two germline ends. The CDR3 is 14 residues long. Germline V gene data show CDR1 as GTSNPN and CDR2 as SVGIG (reference sequence). Several immunoSEQ plates held equal portions of the genomic DNA taken from each subset. The repertoire was sequenced with immunoSEQ multiplex PCR; TCRdb's copy has only in-frame clones and lacks some. The sample holds some 2 million clones; 85% to 95% are singletons and the top ten take more than 0.95%. CD45RO negativity and positive selection for CCR7 defined naive CD8 cells, a population that excluded terminally differentiated effector memory CD45RA+ cells. Among the donors, all were Caucasian adults who lived in Nashville, Tennessee.

This receptor was obtained from a young man in good health. The chain recombines TRBV30 with TRBJ2-7; D call uncertain. The specimen was naive CD8+ T cells sorted from blood. In DNA, the CDR3 is TGTGCCTGGAGTTGGGGTTACACGGTGCACGAGCAGTACTTC. Its protein product is CAWSWGYTVHEQYF. The complete variable domain, with remaining parts taken from reference TRBV30 and TRBJ2-7, reads SQTIHQWPATLVQPVGSPLSLECTVEGTSNPNLYWYRQAAGRGLQLLFYSVGIGQISSEVPQNLSASRPQDRQFILSSKKLLLSDSGFYLCAWSWGYTVHEQYFGPGTRLTVT.